These T cell receptor beta chains were read from a single sample in a study of shared clonotypes between healthy human individuals. Sequencing was performed with immunoSEQ multiplex PCR; in TCRdb, only in-frame clones are kept and a portion is missing. The sample includes about 2.4 million clones, over 85% of them seen just once. Sequencing used naive CD4+ T cells from PBMCs. All receptors derive from a man between 18 and 35 years old in good health. Some clones in this sample may be carry-over from other donors' samples. Both conserved end residues are part of each CDR3. D genes are given only for firm matches. Clone size is not always given. Where it is, it says once, few, many or a class for expanded clones.

>TRBJ2-3|-|TRBD2|TRBV10-3
TGTGCCATCAGTGCATGGCTAGCGGGATCAGGGCGGGGCACAGATACGCAGTATTTT
CAISAWLAGSGRGTDTQYF
>TRBJ2-3|-|-|TRBV4-3
TGCGCCAGCAGCCAAGTTCGGTCCACAGATACGCAGTATTTT
CASSQVRSTDTQYF
>TRBJ1-1|-|-|TRBV5-1
TGCGCCAGCAGCTTGCGGCGGACTCTGAACACTGAAGCTTTCTTT
CASSLRRTLNTEAFF
>TRBJ2-4|-|-|TRBV19
TGTGCCAGTAGTATCGGTAGTTATGATAAAAACATTCAGTACTTC
CASSIGSYDKNIQYF
>TRBJ1-1|-|TRBD1|TRBV28
TGTGCCAGCCGGGAGGGCAGGGGGCGCGTAGACACTGAAGCTTTCTTT
CASREGRGRVDTEAFF
>TRBJ1-3|-|-|TRBV11-3
TGTGCCAGCAGCTTATTCGCTGTGCAGGGAACCTCTGGAAACACCATATATTTT
CASSLFAVQGTSGNTIYF
>TRBJ1-5|-|-|TRBV28
TGTGCCAGCAGTTTAAATGGCGCGAACAATCAGCCCCAGCATTTT
CASSLNGANNQPQHF
>TRBJ2-1|once|-|TRBV2
TGTGCCAGCGATGAATGGGGGATTGAGCAGTTCTTC
CASDEWGIEQFF
>TRBJ1-2|-|-|TRBV28
TGTGCCGCAGGCCCCAGGGCTGAAGCTCTCAATGGCTACACCTTC
CAAGPRAEALNGYTF
>TRBJ2-1|-|-|TRBV6-1
TGTGCCAGCAGTGAAATCGGCGGGGCCTCCTACAATGAGCAGTTCTTC
CASSEIGGASYNEQFF
>TRBJ1-1|-|-|TRBV5-8
TGTGCCAGCAGCTTTGGTACAGGGAACACTGAAGCTTTCTTT
CASSFGTGNTEAFF
>TRBJ2-3|-|-|TRBV9
TGTGCCAGCAGCGAGGGAGTAGGGGCAGATACGCAGTATTTT
CASSEGVGADTQYF
>TRBJ2-7|-|TRBD2|TRBV5-8
TGTGCCAGCAGTTCCGCCGGGACTAGCGGCTGGAGCGGGAAATACGAGCAGTACTTC
CASSSAGTSGWSGKYEQYF
>TRBJ1-2|-|-|TRBV28
TGTGCCAGCAGTCCACCAACTCAGGGGTGGGTCTATGGCTACACCTTC
CASSPPTQGWVYGYTF
>TRBJ2-5|-|TRBD2|TRBV7-2
TGTGCCAGCACCCCGGGGGGAGCCCAAAAAGAGACCCAGTACTTC
CASTPGGAQKETQYF
>TRBJ1-4|-|-|TRBV19
TGTGCCAGTAGTATAGTGGGTGCCGGGGAGAGTGAAAAACTGTTTTTT
CASSIVGAGESEKLFF
>TRBJ2-3|once|-|TRBV2
TGTGCCAGCAGTGACCCCGACCCCACAGATACGCAGTATTTT
CASSDPDPTDTQYF
>TRBJ2-5|-|-|TRBV5-5
TGTGCCAGCAGCTTGGCCCCGGGCTTCCAAGAGACCCAGTACTTC
CASSLAPGFQETQYF
>TRBJ2-2|once|TRBD2|TRBV27
TGTGCCAGCAGTTTTTCCGGGAGGGCCACCGGGGAGCTGTTTTTT
CASSFSGRATGELFF
>TRBJ2-1|-|-|TRBV4-3
TGCGCCAGCAGCCGCGGGTTTGATAATGAGCAGTTCTTC
CASSRGFDNEQFF
>TRBJ1-1|-|TRBD1|TRBV5-4
TGTGCCAGCAGCCGCCCGGGACAGGGGGCTTATGAAGCTTTCTTT
CASSRPGQGAYEAFF
>TRBJ1-4|-|TRBD1|TRBV2
TGTGCCAGCAGATTAGGGACAGGGGACGAAAAACTGTTTTTT
CASRLGTGDEKLFF
>TRBJ2-7|-|TRBD1|TRBV28
TGTGCCAGCAGACAGGGGGCGGGGGAGCAGTACTTC
CASRQGAGEQYF
>TRBJ2-2|-|-|TRBV11-3
TGTGCCAGCAGCTTTTCGCATTCCGGGGAGCTGTTTTTT
CASSFSHSGELFF
>TRBJ2-1|-|-|TRBV20-1
TGCAGTGCTAGAGGACGGATCTTGCAGTTCTTC
CSARGRILQFF
>TRBJ2-7|once|-|TRBV28
TGTGCCAGCAGTCCGCAGGACTACGAGCAGTACTTC
CASSPQDYEQYF
>TRBJ2-3|-|-|TRBV4-2
TGTGCCAGCAGCCAATATATTCAAACGGAAGGAAATACAGATACGCAGTATTTT
CASSQYIQTEGNTDTQYF
>TRBJ2-7|-|-|TRBV10-3
TGTGCCATCATCGACAGGGAGGGAGGTTACGAGCAGTACTTC
CAIIDREGGYEQYF
>TRBJ1-5|-|-|TRBV30
TGTGCCTGGAGTGAGACAGACAATCAGCCCCAGCATTTT
CAWSETDNQPQHF
>TRBJ2-1|-|-|TRBV9
TGTGCCAGCAGCGTAGCGGCGGGACCTTACAATGAGCAGTTCTTC
CASSVAAGPYNEQFF
>TRBJ2-1|-|-|TRBV2
TGTGCCAGCAGTGACGGGCAGGGGAAAATTAAAGAGCAGTTCTTC
CASSDGQGKIKEQFF
>TRBJ2-5|-|-|TRBV27
TGTGCCAGCATGAAATGGCGGGGTGGAGAGACCCAGTACTTC
CASMKWRGGETQYF
>TRBJ2-3|-|-|TRBV5-6
TGTGCCAGCAGCTTCCCCCGGGGCGGAGATACGCAGTATTTT
CASSFPRGGDTQYF
>TRBJ2-7|-|TRBD1|TRBV5-4
TGTGCCAGCAGCCCCGCACAGGGGGCCCCCTACGAGCAGTACTTC
CASSPAQGAPYEQYF
>TRBJ2-7|-|TRBD2|TRBV10-2
TGCGCCAGCAGAAAGCTAGCGGGCGCAACCTACGAGCAGTACTTC
CASRKLAGATYEQYF
>TRBJ2-7|once|TRBD2|TRBV28
TGTGCCAGCAGTGCCTCCCCGCGGGAGGCCTACGAGCAGTACTTC
CASSASPREAYEQYF
>TRBJ2-2|-|-|TRBV5-4
TGTGCCAGCAGCCCCAGGGGGGCGGGAAGGGACACCGGGGAGCTGTTTTTT
CASSPRGAGRDTGELFF
>TRBJ1-5|-|-|TRBV30
TGTGCCTGGAGTGTACAGGGAGGGAATCAGCCCCAGCATTTT
CAWSVQGGNQPQHF
>TRBJ2-1|-|TRBD2|TRBV15
TGTGCCACCAGCAGTTCCGGGACTAGCGTGGAGCAGTTCTTC
CATSSSGTSVEQFF
>TRBJ2-2|-|-|TRBV7-9
TGTGCCAGCAGCCCCAAGCGGGTCTCGAACACCGGGGAGCTGTTTTTT
CASSPKRVSNTGELFF
>TRBJ1-2|-|-|TRBV15
TGTGCCACCAGCAGAGAGCAGGGTGGCTACACCTTC
CATSREQGGYTF
>TRBJ1-1|-|TRBD1|TRBV18
TGTGCCAGCTCACCAGGCCGGACAGGGGCCCGGAACACTGAAGCTTTCTTT
CASSPGRTGARNTEAFF
>TRBJ1-1|-|-|TRBV6-5
TGTGCCAGCACCCCGGCCGGCGATACTGAAGCTTTCTTT
CASTPAGDTEAFF